This TCR beta chain stems from a study of metastatic and nonmetastatic thyroid tumors. Study details: Malignant and benign thyroid patients had repertoires compared in peripheral blood and tumor or nodule tissue.

Findings and limits, study-wide: It was reportedly found that TCR beta diversity was significantly higher in malignant thyroid tumors than in benign nodules, a difference seen in both blood and tumor samples.

In its sample, this clone was seen many times. Its specificity is not known. All patients were untreated before thyroid surgery. MiXCR reprocessed the PCR reads for TCRdb. The data hold 21,000 or so clones, with about 18% observed a single time. The receptor was derived from a male donor with papillary thyroid cancer or a benign thyroid nodule (not recorded which). Some clones in this sample may be carry-over from other donors' samples. Sequencing used blood.

CDR3 sequence: CASNPPGQGDEQYF. As DNA, the CDR3 is TGCGCCAGCAACCCACCGGGACAGGGGGACGAGCAGTACTTC. The chain combines TRBV5-1 with TRBJ2-7; TRBD1 matches 11 bases. The CDR3 loop spans 14 amino acids. V lost 6 bases and J lost 5; bases outside the gene matches: 7. In germline, CDR1 is SGHRS, CDR2 YFSETQ.